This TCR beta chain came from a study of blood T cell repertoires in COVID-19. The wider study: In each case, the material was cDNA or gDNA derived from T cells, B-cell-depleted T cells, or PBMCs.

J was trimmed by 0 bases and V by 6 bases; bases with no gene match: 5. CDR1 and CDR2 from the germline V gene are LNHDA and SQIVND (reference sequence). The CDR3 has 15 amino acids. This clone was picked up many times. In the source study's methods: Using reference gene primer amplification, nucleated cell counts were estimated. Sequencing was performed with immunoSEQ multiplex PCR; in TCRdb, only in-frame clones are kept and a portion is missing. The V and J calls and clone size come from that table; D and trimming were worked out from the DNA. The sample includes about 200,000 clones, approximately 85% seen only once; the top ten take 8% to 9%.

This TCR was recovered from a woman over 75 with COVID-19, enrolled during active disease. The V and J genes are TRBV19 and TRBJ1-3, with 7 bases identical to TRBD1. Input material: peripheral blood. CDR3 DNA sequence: TGTGCCAGTAGCGATACAGGGGCCTCTGGAAACACCATATATTTT. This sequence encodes CASSDTGASGNTIYF.